Listed below are T cell receptor beta chains from one sample, sequenced in a study of blood T cell repertoires in COVID-19. Data came from immunoSEQ multiplex PCR; TCRdb stores just in-frame clones and leaves some out. This sample has over 150,000 clones, with roughly 83% found just once. Material: peripheral blood. These receptors all stem from a woman in her thirties or forties with COVID-19, enrolled during active disease. CDR3s leave out the opening cysteine and the closing phenylalanine or tryptophan. The D gene is left open where the match is weak. Expanded clones get a size class; other rows say once, few or many, or leave the size out.

>TRBD1|TRBV5-4|TRBJ1-1|.
ASSGRQGLNTEAF
>.|TRBV12-5|TRBJ1-1|.
ASGRQNMNTEAF
>TRBD2|TRBV28|TRBJ2-2|.
ASSSGGRVTGELF
>.|TRBV29-1|TRBJ1-4|.
SFTQTRGALNEKLF
>.|TRBV7-9|TRBJ1-2|.
ASRLLDYGYT
>TRBD1|TRBV6-5|TRBJ1-2|.
ASSYRTGKGYT
>TRBD2|TRBV19|TRBJ2-1|.
ASQAGGFPHEQF
>TRBD2|TRBV9|TRBJ2-1|.
ASSLPTSGDSYNEQF
>.|TRBV6-6|TRBJ1-1|.
ASSFRGGTEAF
>.|TRBV7-9|TRBJ2-7|.
ASSLLQGDAEQY
>.|TRBV9|TRBJ2-7|.
ASSVEQSSYEQY
>.|TRBV27|TRBJ1-5|.
ASSLNQATVNQPQH
>TRBD1|TRBV5-4|TRBJ2-1|.
ASSLPTGDEQF
>.|TRBV9|TRBJ1-2|.
ASSGGKTGANYGYT
>.|TRBV29-1|TRBJ2-1|.
SVEDASGPYNEQF
>.|TRBV12-3/TRBV12-4|TRBJ1-1|.
ASKNYAMTEAF
>TRBD1|TRBV11-3|TRBJ1-1|.
ASSPSTGKSTEAF
>.|TRBV9|TRBJ1-1|.
ASSVQGNTEAF
>.|TRBV3-1/TRBV3-2|TRBJ2-2|.
ASSRIRSGKVNTGELF
>.|TRBV19|TRBJ1-2|many
ASSISPWGDYGYT
>.|TRBV20-1|TRBJ2-7|.
SARDTGEQY
>TRBD1|TRBV2|TRBJ2-7|.
ASRGTGGYEQY
>TRBD1|TRBV4-2|TRBJ2-1|few
ASSATGGGDNEQF
>.|TRBV3-1/TRBV3-2|TRBJ2-7|few
ASSQGGIYEQY
>TRBD1|TRBV7-9|TRBJ1-1|once
ASSLENRDQGDGF
>.|TRBV9|TRBJ1-6|.
ASSTGLDTGYGRSPLH
>.|TRBV7-2|TRBJ2-2|.
ASTPGRAVNTGELF